This passage covers 11 T cell receptor beta chains from one sample sequenced in a study of T-cell reconstitution after alpha-beta-depleted transplantation in children. Unique molecular identifiers were used to barcode this TCRbeta library. A single record per CDR3 protein comes from TCRdb applying MiXCR to the PCR reads. Counted here are 150,000 to 250,000 distinct CDR3 sequences, about 6% occurring once; the ten biggest clones make up approximately 4.1%. The input for sequencing was PBMCs, taken before TCRalphabeta/CD19-depleted stem cell transplant. The receptors derive from a girl under three years old with combined immunodeficiency, due to receive a stem cell transplant.

This clonotype was observed many times. This chain joins TRBV12-3 or TRBV12-4 and TRBJ2-3; D not certain. Deletions cut 8 bases from V and 0 bases from J, with 12 bases between. This CDR3 has 14 residues. CDR3 sequence (DNA): TGTGCCAGCGGGTTGGCAGGCAGCACAGATACGCAGTATTTT. This translates into CASGLAGSTDTQYF.

The chain combines TRBV20-1 with TRBJ2-6; 7 nucleotides match TRBD2. This CDR3 contains 17 residues. CDR1 is DFQATT, CDR2 SNEGSKA, per germline (reference sequence). V was pared by 0 bases and J by 1 base, with 6 bases of the junction left unmatched. In DNA form, the CDR3 reads TGCAGTGCTAGAGATCGGCGGGGGATATCTGGGGCCAACGTCCTGACTTTC. It translates to CSARDRRGISGANVLTF.

This clonotype appeared many times. The chain couples TRBV24-1 to TRBJ2-2; 11 bases map to TRBD2. This CDR3 has 17 residues. Germline assignment: CDR1 KGHDR and CDR2 SFDVKD. With V trimmed by 4 bases and J by 1 base, 4 bases remained unmatched. DNA for the CDR3: TGTGCCACCAGTGAGATGACTAGCGGGGTGAACACCGGGGAGCTGTTTTTT. Encoded protein: CATSEMTSGVNTGELFF.

Note on this clonotype: Given a much more abundant clone one base away, this may be a read error. The genes are TRBV29-1 and TRBJ2-7, with TRBD1 matching over 8 bases. From germline, CDR1 is SQVTM and CDR2 ANQGSEA. The CDR3 is 15 amino acids. V lost 4 bases, J lost 0 bases, and 8 bases stayed unmatched. CDR3 in DNA: TGCAGCGTTGGTGAGGGACAGGCGAGCTCCTACGAGCAGTACTTC. Its protein is CSVGEGQASSYEQYF.

This clonotype was observed at least ten times. This sequence joins TRBV13 and TRBJ2-1; D is unclear. V gave up 2 bases and J gave up 0 bases, with 14 bases separating them. CDR3 length: 17 amino acids. Germline CDR1 PRHDT, CDR2 FYEKMQ (reference sequence). This CDR3 is CASSLPSSGPSYNEQFF. In nucleotides, the CDR3 is TGTGCCAGCAGCTTACCATCCTCGGGCCCCTCCTACAATGAGCAGTTCTTC.

This clonotype was detected many times. The chain carries TRBV28 and TRBJ1-4; D possibly corresponds to TRBD1 (6 bases). Between the trimmed V and J ends, which lost 3 bases and 8 bases, there was a span of 10 bases. Germline V gene lookup returns CDR1 MDHEN and CDR2 SYDVKM. The CDR3 is 13 residues long. The chain's CDR3 is CASSFTGSEKLFF. The DNA of the CDR3 is TGTGCCAGCAGTTTCACAGGGTCCGAAAAACTGTTTTTT. Complete variable domain (other parts from reference TRBV28 and TRBJ1-4): DVKVTQSSRYLVKRTGEKVFLECVQDMDHENMFWYRQDPGLGLRLIYFSYDVKMKEKGDIPEGYSVSREKKERFSLILESASTNQTSMYLCASSFTGSEKLFFGSGTQLSVL.

This clonotype was picked up many times. The rearrangement links TRBV20-1 to TRBJ1-1, with D perhaps matching TRBD1 (5 bases). The CDR3 totals 13 residues. CDR1 is DFQATT and CDR2 is SNEGSKA in the germline V gene (reference sequence). The V and J ends lost 1 base and 8 bases respectively, with 14 bases between them. The CDR3 loop is CSARGRTTIEAFF. The CDR3, as DNA: TGCAGTGCTAGAGGCAGGACAACCATAGAAGCTTTCTTT.

This clonotype was detected ten times or more. CDR3 nucleotide sequence: TGTGCCAGCAGTACTACAGGGGGCTTTTACGAGCAGTACTTC. This encodes CASSTTGGFYEQYF. The chain uses TRBV12-3 or TRBV12-4 and TRBJ2-7, with 9 bases matching TRBD1. V trimming: 5 bases; J trimming: 4 bases; junction bases outside the gene matches: 6. The CDR3 has 14 amino acids.

This clonotype was observed at least ten times. The chain is built from TRBV20-1 and TRBJ2-2; no clear D. The V end was cut by 6 bases, the J end by 6 bases, with 8 bases between. Germline CDR1 DFQATT, CDR2 SNEGSKA (reference sequence). The CDR3 runs 11 residues. The CDR3 sequence is CSATYAGELFF. CDR3 bases: TGCAGTGCCACCTACGCCGGGGAGCTGTTTTTT.

The V gene is TRBV9, the J gene TRBJ2-1; 11 bases fit TRBD1. J was trimmed by 0 bases and V by 7 bases; bases with no gene match: 3. The germline CDR1 and CDR2 sequences are SGDLS and YYNGEE. The CDR3 loop spans 15 amino acids. CDR3 residues: CASAGTGGSYNEQFF. DNA for the CDR3: TGTGCCAGCGCCGGGACAGGGGGCTCCTACAATGAGCAGTTCTTC. Supplemented by reference TRBV9 and TRBJ2-1, the full variable domain reads DSGVTQTPKHLITATGQRVTLRCSPRSGDLSVYWYQQSLDQGLQFLIQYYNGEERAKGNILERFSAQQFPDLHSELNLSSLELGDSALYFCASAGTGGSYNEQFFGPGTRLTVL.

With regard to this clonotype: Since no conserved phenylalanine or tryptophan closes the CDR3, a read error is the likely cause. The chain carries TRBV27 and TRBJ2-1; 8 bases match TRBD2. CDR3 length: 14 amino acids. Germline V CDR1 and CDR2: MNHEY, SMNVEV (reference sequence). The CDR3: CAISFTGTRNEQFL. The CDR3 DNA is TGTGCCATCAGTTTTACGGGGACTAGAAATGAGCAGTTCCTC.